This is a list of T cell receptor beta chains from one sample in a study of shared clonotypes between healthy human individuals. Method: immunoSEQ multiplex PCR; TCRdb's copy keeps in-frame clones and lacks some. The sample has about 980,000 clones, about 80% seen once. Sequenced material: memory CD4+ T cells sorted from blood. The origin of the receptors is a man younger than 30 in good health. Each CDR3 is given without its conserved first and last residue. D genes are given only for firm matches.

D: TRBD1
V: TRBV5-4
J: TRBJ1-1
CDR3: ASTQQGATEAF

D: TRBD1
V: TRBV10-2
J: TRBJ1-6
CDR3: ASSDRTGSNSPLH

D: .
V: TRBV25-1
J: TRBJ1-1
CDR3: ASSGSDLKAF

D: .
V: TRBV14
J: TRBJ2-5
CDR3: ASSAQGPVGTQY

D: TRBD1
V: TRBV6-1
J: TRBJ1-5
CDR3: ASSGTVQGARQPQH

D: .
V: TRBV7-2
J: TRBJ2-7
CDR3: ASSPGYEQY

D: TRBD1
V: TRBV4-1
J: TRBJ1-6
CDR3: ASSLEDRGNSPLH

D: TRBD1
V: TRBV7-3
J: TRBJ2-6
CDR3: ASSPRPPGQGGSGANVLT

D: .
V: TRBV7-9
J: TRBJ2-5
CDR3: ASSLSSGQETQY

D: .
V: TRBV7-6
J: TRBJ2-2
CDR3: ASSHSTGELF

D: TRBD1
V: TRBV6-5
J: TRBJ1-2
CDR3: ASSQNTGANYGYT

D: .
V: TRBV6-5
J: TRBJ1-2
CDR3: ASSYGQNDYGCT

D: .
V: TRBV9
J: TRBJ1-4
CDR3: ASSEGTSEKLF

D: .
V: TRBV9
J: TRBJ2-2
CDR3: ASSAGRNTGELF

D: .
V: TRBV30
J: TRBJ1-6
CDR3: AWNGGEAGNSPLH

D: .
V: TRBV2
J: TRBJ1-6
CDR3: ASRGSTGANSPLH

D: TRBD1
V: TRBV9
J: TRBJ1-2
CDR3: ASTRDRVEGNGYT

D: TRBD1
V: TRBV10-3
J: .
CDR3: AITDSAGQGIYEQY

D: .
V: TRBV18
J: TRBJ2-2
CDR3: ASSPLGYPNTGELF

D: TRBD2
V: TRBV5-1
J: TRBJ2-6
CDR3: ASSLTGGPYSGANVLT

D: TRBD1
V: TRBV4-1
J: TRBJ1-2
CDR3: ASSQPGTGVNYGYT

D: .
V: TRBV7-9
J: TRBJ2-7
CDR3: ASSTNYEQY

D: .
V: TRBV5-1
J: TRBJ1-2
CDR3: ASSSTGLGGYT

D: .
V: TRBV2
J: TRBJ1-2
CDR3: ASILSRSLYGYT

D: TRBD1
V: TRBV25-1
J: TRBJ2-7
CDR3: ASSPSPGQGDHEQY

D: TRBD2
V: TRBV7-3
J: TRBJ2-1
CDR3: ASSSGSLNEQF

D: .
V: TRBV29-1
J: TRBJ1-1
CDR3: SVGRRALTEAF

D: .
V: TRBV7-8
J: TRBJ1-2
CDR3: ASSHGRLKTNYGYT

D: .
V: TRBV6-1
J: TRBJ1-3
CDR3: ASSEASQPSGNTIY

D: .
V: TRBV13
J: TRBJ1-1
CDR3: ASSLEVKRMNTEAF

D: TRBD2
V: TRBV2
J: TRBJ2-3
CDR3: ASSVGSGPRTDTQY

D: TRBD1
V: TRBV2
J: TRBJ2-3
CDR3: ASSLQGGGTDTQY

D: .
V: TRBV6-5
J: TRBJ1-1
CDR3: ASKRVGRGATEAF

D: .
V: TRBV2
J: TRBJ1-5
CDR3: ASNGEGPQH

D: TRBD2
V: TRBV19
J: TRBJ2-3
CDR3: ASSPRGASGDTQY

D: .
V: TRBV7-2
J: TRBJ2-3
CDR3: ASSPGGTGSTDTQY

D: .
V: TRBV6-1
J: TRBJ2-7
CDR3: ASGGTASYEQY

D: .
V: TRBV6-5
J: TRBJ2-6
CDR3: ASIGVFSGANVLT

D: TRBD1
V: TRBV2
J: TRBJ1-1
CDR3: ASWTGQTMNTEAF

D: TRBD1
V: TRBV6-5
J: TRBJ2-1
CDR3: ASRHGQGVYNEQF

D: .
V: TRBV27
J: TRBJ1-1
CDR3: ASSHADRNTEAF

D: TRBD1
V: TRBV6-5
J: TRBJ1-5
CDR3: ASRSGQFNQPQH

D: .
V: TRBV7-9
J: TRBJ2-1
CDR3: ASSNGQSSYNEQF

D: TRBD2
V: TRBV5-1
J: TRBJ2-1
CDR3: ASSLWTSGSYNEQF

D: TRBD2
V: TRBV5-1
J: TRBJ2-5
CDR3: ASSLAGSETQY

D: TRBD1
V: TRBV11-2
J: TRBJ1-1
CDR3: ASSYTGTGYTEAF

D: .
V: TRBV5-4
J: TRBJ1-1
CDR3: ASSRGGNTEAF

D: .
V: TRBV6-1
J: TRBJ1-2
CDR3: ASSSYRVYGYT

D: .
V: TRBV7-2
J: TRBJ1-5
CDR3: ASSPDTFNQPQH

D: TRBD1
V: TRBV5-6
J: TRBJ2-5
CDR3: ASSNAGTAQETQY

D: .
V: TRBV19
J: TRBJ1-5
CDR3: ASEYIGISGNQPQH

D: .
V: TRBV30
J: TRBJ1-1
CDR3: AWSDGKMNTEAF